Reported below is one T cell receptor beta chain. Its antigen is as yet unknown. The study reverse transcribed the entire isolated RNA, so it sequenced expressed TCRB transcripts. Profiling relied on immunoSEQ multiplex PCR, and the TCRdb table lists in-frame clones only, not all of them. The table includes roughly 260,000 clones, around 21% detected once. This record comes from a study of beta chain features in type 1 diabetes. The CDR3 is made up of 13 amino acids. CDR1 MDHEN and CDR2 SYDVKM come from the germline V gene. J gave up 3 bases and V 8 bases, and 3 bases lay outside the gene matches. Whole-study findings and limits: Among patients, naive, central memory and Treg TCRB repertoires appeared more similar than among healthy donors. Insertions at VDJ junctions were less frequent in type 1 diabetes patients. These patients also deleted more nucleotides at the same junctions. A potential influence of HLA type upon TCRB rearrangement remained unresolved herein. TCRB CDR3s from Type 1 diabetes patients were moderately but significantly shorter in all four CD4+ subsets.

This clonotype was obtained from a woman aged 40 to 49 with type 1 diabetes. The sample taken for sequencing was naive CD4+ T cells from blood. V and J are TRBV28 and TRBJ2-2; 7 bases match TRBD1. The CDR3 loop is CASAGGDTGELFF. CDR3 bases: TGTGCCAGCGCAGGGGGTGACACCGGGGAGCTGTTTTTT. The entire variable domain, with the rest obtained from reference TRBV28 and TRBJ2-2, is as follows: DVKVTQSSRYLVKRTGEKVFLECVQDMDHENMFWYRQDPGLGLRLIYFSYDVKMKEKGDIPEGYSVSREKKERFSLILESASTNQTSMYLCASAGGDTGELFFGEGSRLTVL.